This TCR beta chain was recorded in a study of T cell responses to AZD1222 COVID-19 vaccine. Study-wide results and caveats: Among the donors, most were white British and more were female, and clonal diversity was possibly underestimated. Within unmutated variant regions lay the reported targets of nearly half of spike-specific TCRs. Without day 14 samples, only post-peak T cell repertoires were studied. Increases in Spike-specific TCR breadth and depth were seen after two AZD1222 doses.

Profiling relied on immunoSEQ multiplex PCR, and the TCRdb table lists in-frame clones only, not all of them. In the table there are 130,000 or so clones, approximately 91% of which are singletons. This clone came up a few times. Its antigen is undetermined. This sample comprised peripheral blood, obtained on day 0 of AZD1222 vaccination. This sequence was found in an adult in good health.

Here the CDR3 reads CASSLPSRAYEQYF. CDR3 nucleotides: TGTGCCAGTAGTCTTCCCTCCAGGGCTTACGAGCAGTACTTC. This chain joins TRBV19 and TRBJ2-7; D is possibly TRBD1 (5 bases). The CDR3 is made up of 14 amino acids. The germline gives CDR1 LNHDA, CDR2 SQIVND (reference sequence). The V end was cut by 5 bases, the J end by 4 bases, with 15 bases between.